The rows below give T cell receptor beta chains drawn from one sample of a study of blood T cell repertoires in COVID-19. The table came from immunoSEQ multiplex PCR; TCRdb's copy has only in-frame clones and leaves some out. The data hold roughly 190,000 clones, with 82% observed a single time. Sequencing used peripheral blood. The receptors come from a woman in her fifties or sixties with COVID-19, enrolled during active disease. Both conserved end residues are part of each CDR3. The D gene is left open where the match is weak. Clone size, where shown, is once, few, many, or a class for clones that have expanded.

>TRBJ2-1|once|TRBV27|TRBD2
TGTGCCAGCAGTTTGCGACTAGCCTCCTACAATGAGCAGTTCTTC
CASSLRLASYNEQFF
>TRBJ2-3|.|TRBV15|.
TGTGCCACCAGCAGAGGTGGGGGCCCCACCCGCACAGATACGCAGTATTTT
CATSRGGGPTRTDTQYF
>TRBJ2-7|.|TRBV2|.
TGTGCCAGCAGCCTAACGCGGGAGCAGTACTTC
CASSLTREQYF
>TRBJ1-2|.|TRBV7-8|.
TGTGCCAGCAGCTTAGATCTCGGGGGCTATGGCTACACCTTC
CASSLDLGGYGYTF
>TRBJ1-1|.|TRBV28|TRBD1
TGTGCCAGCGGGACAGGGTACGGGAACACTGAAGCTTTCTTT
CASGTGYGNTEAFF
>TRBJ2-1|.|TRBV4-3|TRBD2
TGCGCCAGCAGCCGTCAAACTAGCGACAATGAGCAGTTCTTC
CASSRQTSDNEQFF
>TRBJ2-2|.|TRBV24-1|.
TGTGCCACCGGCCCCAGGGTAACCGGGGAGCTGTTTTTT
CATGPRVTGELFF
>TRBJ1-4|.|TRBV25-1|.
TGTGCCAGCAGTGCCTCCTGGGGCTTTAATGAAAAACTGTTTTTT
CASSASWGFNEKLFF
>TRBJ2-1|few|TRBV27|TRBD2
TGTGCCAGCAGTTTCTTTAGCGGGGGCGATGAGCAGTTCTTC
CASSFFSGGDEQFF
>TRBJ2-7|once|TRBV6-6|TRBD2
TGTGCGACCGGGACTAGCTCCTACGAGCAGTACTTC
CATGTSSYEQYF